In this sample, the clone carrying this T cell receptor (beta chain) turned up once. The data were taken from a study of blood T cell repertoires in COVID-19. Overall study: Whether acute or convalescent, the COVID-19 samples came from the United States, Italy and Spain.

In the study's own analysis: The authors estimated nucleated cell counts from reference gene primer amplification. Here immunoSEQ multiplex PCR was the method, and the copy in TCRdb shows in-frame clones only, minus some. V and J calls and clone size are as listed in that table; D and trimming were resolved from the DNA. This sample yields roughly 250,000 clones, of which around 81% are seen a single time; 2.5% to 3% belongs to the top ten. This TCR derives from a woman aged 60 to 75 with active or convalescent COVID-19. The sample was peripheral blood.

The CDR3 region has the DNA TGCGCCAGCAGTGTCCAGGGGGTAATTGAAGCTTTCTTT. Residues: CASSVQGVIEAFF. This sequence joins TRBV10-2 and TRBJ1-1; 7 bases align to TRBD1. This CDR3 is built from 13 residues. Germline V gene sequence: CDR1 WSHSY, CDR2 SAAADI. The junction had 6 bases not matched to a gene; V was cut back by 4 bases and J by 7 bases.